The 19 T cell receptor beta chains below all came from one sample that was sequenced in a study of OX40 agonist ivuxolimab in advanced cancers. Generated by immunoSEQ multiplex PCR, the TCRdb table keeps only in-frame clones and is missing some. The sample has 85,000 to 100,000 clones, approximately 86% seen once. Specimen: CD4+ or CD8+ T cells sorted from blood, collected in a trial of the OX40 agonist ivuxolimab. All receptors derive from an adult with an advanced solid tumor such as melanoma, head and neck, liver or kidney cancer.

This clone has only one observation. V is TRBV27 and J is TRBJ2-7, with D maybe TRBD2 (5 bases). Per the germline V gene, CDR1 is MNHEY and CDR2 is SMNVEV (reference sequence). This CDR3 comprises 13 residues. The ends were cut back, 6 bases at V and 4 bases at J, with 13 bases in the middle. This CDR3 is CASRRDGDYEQYF. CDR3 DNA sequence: TGTGCCAGCAGGAGGGATGGGGATTACGAGCAGTACTTC.

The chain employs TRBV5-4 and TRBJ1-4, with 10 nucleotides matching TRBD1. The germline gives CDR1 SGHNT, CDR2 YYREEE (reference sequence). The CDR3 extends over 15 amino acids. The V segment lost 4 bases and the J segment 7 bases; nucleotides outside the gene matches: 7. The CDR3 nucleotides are TGTGCCAGCAGCCGGGACAGGGGTTCCGGTGAAAAACTGTTTTTT. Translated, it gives CASSRDRGSGEKLFF.

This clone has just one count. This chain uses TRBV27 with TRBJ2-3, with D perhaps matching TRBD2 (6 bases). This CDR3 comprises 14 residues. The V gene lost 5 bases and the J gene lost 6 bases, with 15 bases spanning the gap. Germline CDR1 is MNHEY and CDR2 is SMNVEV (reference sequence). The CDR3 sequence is CASSDGDFMDTQYF. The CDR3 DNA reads TGTGCCAGCAGTGACGGGGACTTCATGGATACGCAGTATTTT.

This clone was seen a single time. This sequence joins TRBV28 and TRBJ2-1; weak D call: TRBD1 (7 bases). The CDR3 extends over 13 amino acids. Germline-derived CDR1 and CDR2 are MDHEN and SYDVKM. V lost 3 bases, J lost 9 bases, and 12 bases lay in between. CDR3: CASSLPQGGEQFF. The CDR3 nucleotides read TGTGCCAGCAGTTTGCCCCAGGGGGGTGAGCAGTTCTTC.

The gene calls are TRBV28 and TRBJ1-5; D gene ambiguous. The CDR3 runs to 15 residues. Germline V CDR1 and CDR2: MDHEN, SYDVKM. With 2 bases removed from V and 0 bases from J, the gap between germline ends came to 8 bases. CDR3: CASSLGGNSNQPQHF. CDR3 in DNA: TGTGCCAGCAGTTTAGGCGGAAATAGCAATCAGCCCCAGCATTTT.

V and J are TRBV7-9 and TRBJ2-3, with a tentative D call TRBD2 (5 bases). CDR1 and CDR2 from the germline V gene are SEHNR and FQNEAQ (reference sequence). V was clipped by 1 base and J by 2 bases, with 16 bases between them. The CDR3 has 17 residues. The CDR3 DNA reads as TGTGCCAGCAGCTTAGAACCAGGACTGCTGATCACAGATACGCAGTATTTT. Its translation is CASSLEPGLLITDTQYF.

The CDR3 DNA reads as TGTGCCAGCAGCATAATGGGGACACCCACCGGGGAGCTGTTTTTT. It encodes CASSIMGTPTGELFF. The chain employs TRBV11-2 and TRBJ2-2; possibly TRBD1 for D (6 bases). Germline CDR1 is SGHAT and CDR2 is FQNNGV. The CDR3 has 15 amino acids. The V end was cut by 5 bases, the J end by 4 bases, with 14 bases between.

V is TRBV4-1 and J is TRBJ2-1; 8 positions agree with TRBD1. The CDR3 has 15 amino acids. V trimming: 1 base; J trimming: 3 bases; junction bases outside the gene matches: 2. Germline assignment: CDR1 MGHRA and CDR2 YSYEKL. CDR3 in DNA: TGCGCCAGCAGCCAAGGGACAGGGAACTACAATGAGCAGTTCTTC. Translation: CASSQGTGNYNEQFF.

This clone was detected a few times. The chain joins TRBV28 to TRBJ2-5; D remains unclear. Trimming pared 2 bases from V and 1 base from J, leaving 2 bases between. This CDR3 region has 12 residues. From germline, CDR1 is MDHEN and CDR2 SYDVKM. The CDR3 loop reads CASSLLQETQYF. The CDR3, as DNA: TGTGCCAGCAGTTTACTCCAAGAGACCCAGTACTTC.

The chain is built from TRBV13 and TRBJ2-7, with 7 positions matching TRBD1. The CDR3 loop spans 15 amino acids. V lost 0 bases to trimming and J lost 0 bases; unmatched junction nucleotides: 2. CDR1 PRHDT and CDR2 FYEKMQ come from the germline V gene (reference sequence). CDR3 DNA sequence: TGTGCCAGCAGCTTAGGGACAGGGAACTCCTACGAGCAGTACTTC. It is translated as CASSLGTGNSYEQYF.

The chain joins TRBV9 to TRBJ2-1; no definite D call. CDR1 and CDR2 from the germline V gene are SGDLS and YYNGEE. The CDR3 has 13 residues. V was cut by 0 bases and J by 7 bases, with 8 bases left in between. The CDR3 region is CASSVDGWNEQFF. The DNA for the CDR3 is TGTGCCAGCAGCGTAGATGGGTGGAATGAGCAGTTCTTC.

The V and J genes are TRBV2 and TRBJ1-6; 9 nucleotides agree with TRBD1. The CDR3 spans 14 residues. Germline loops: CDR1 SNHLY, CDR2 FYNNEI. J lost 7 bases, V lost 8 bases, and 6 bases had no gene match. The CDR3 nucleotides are TGTGCCAGCTTCGGGGACAGGGACAATTCACCCCTCCACTTT. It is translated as CASFGDRDNSPLHF.

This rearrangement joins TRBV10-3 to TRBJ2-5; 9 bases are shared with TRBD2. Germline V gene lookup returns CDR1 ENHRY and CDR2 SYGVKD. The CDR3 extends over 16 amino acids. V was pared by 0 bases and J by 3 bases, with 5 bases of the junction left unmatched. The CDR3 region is CAISESPAGGEETQYF. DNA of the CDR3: TGTGCCATCAGTGAGTCACCAGCGGGAGGTGAAGAGACCCAGTACTTC.

The CDR3 here is CASIKGGWYGTEAFF. The CDR3 DNA sequence: TGTGCCAGCATCAAAGGAGGGTGGTACGGCACTGAAGCTTTCTTT. The V call is TRBV28, the J call TRBJ1-1; D unresolved. This CDR3 has 15 residues. The ends were cut back, 7 bases at V and 4 bases at J, with 19 bases in the middle. The V gene's germline CDR1 is MDHEN and CDR2 SYDVKM.

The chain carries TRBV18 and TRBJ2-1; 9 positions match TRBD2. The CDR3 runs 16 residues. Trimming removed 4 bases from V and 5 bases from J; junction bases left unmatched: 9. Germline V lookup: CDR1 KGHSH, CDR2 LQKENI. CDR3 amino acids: CASSLKTGLAHNEQFF. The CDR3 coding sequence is TGTGCCAGCTCACTAAAGACTGGACTAGCGCACAATGAGCAGTTCTTC.

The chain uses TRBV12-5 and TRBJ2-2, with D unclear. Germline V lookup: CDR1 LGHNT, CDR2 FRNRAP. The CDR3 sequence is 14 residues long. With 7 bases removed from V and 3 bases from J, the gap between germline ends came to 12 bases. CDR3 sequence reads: CASAMAVYTGELFF. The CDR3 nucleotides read TGTGCTAGTGCTATGGCGGTCTACACCGGGGAGCTGTTTTTT.

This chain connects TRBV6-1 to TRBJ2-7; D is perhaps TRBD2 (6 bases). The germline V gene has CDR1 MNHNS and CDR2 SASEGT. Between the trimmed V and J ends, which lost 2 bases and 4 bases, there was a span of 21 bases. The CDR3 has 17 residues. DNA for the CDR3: TGTGCCAGCAGTGAAAGTCACAGCCAAACGGGGGTATACGAGCAGTACTTC. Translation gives CASSESHSQTGVYEQYF.

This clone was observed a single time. CDR3 bases: TGTGCCAGCAGCTCCTACCGACTAGCGGGACCCCGCTCCGAGCAGTACTTC. It yields the protein CASSSYRLAGPRSEQYF. J is TRBJ2-7 and V is TRBV7-8, with 11 bases fitting TRBD2. The length of the CDR3 is 17 residues. The germline gives CDR1 SGHVS, CDR2 FQNEAQ. V lost 4 bases, J lost 6 bases, and 14 bases stayed unmatched. The entire variable domain, with the rest obtained from reference TRBV7-8 and TRBJ2-7, is as follows: GAGVSQSPRYKVAKRGQDVALRCDPISGHVSLFWYQQALGQGPEFLTYFQNEAQLDKSGLPSDRFFAERPEGSVSTLKIQRTQQEDSAVYLCASSSYRLAGPRSEQYFGPGTRLTVT.

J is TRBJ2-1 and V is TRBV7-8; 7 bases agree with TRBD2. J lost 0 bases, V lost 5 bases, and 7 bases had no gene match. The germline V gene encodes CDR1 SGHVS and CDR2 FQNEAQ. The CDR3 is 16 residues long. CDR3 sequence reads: CASSRTSPSSYNEQFF. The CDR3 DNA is TGTGCCAGCAGCCGGACTAGTCCTAGCTCCTACAATGAGCAGTTCTTC.